The rows below give T cell receptor beta chains drawn from one sample of a study of T cell responses to AZD1222 COVID-19 vaccine. TCRdb's copy holds only in-frame clones and misses some; the assay was immunoSEQ multiplex PCR. This repertoire shows approximately 150,000 clones, roughly nine tenths found once; its top ten account for 1.5% to 2%. The source was peripheral blood, collected on day 0 of AZD1222 vaccination. These receptor sequences come from an adult in good health. CDR3s include the opening cysteine and the closing phenylalanine or tryptophan. Each record gives: V gene, J gene, clone size, D gene, CDR3 length, CDR3 protein, CDR3 DNA. The D gene is left open where the match is weak. Clone size is not always given. Where it is, it says once, few, many or a class for expanded clones.

TRBV30	TRBJ2-5	once	TRBD2	11	CAWKPGRAQYF	TGTGCCTGGAAGCCCGGGAGGGCCCAGTACTTC
TRBV29-1	TRBJ2-5	NA	NA	13	CSAGTALGETQYF	TGCAGCGCCGGGACCGCACTGGGGGAGACCCAGTACTTC
TRBV5-8	TRBJ2-3	NA	NA	15	CASSFSGTSTDTQYF	TGTGCCAGCAGCTTTAGCGGAACTAGCACAGATACGCAGTATTTT
TRBV6-5	TRBJ1-1	NA	NA	13	CASSWGAGTEAFF	TGTGCCAGCAGTTGGGGGGCCGGCACTGAAGCTTTCTTT
TRBV11-2	TRBJ2-5	NA	NA	14	CASSPIRQEETQYF	TGTGCCAGCAGCCCCATCCGACAGGAAGAGACCCAGTACTTC
TRBV20-1	TRBJ2-7	NA	NA	11	CSASDEYEQYF	TGCAGTGCTAGCGATGAGTACGAGCAGTACTTC
TRBV28	TRBJ2-5	few	TRBD1	15	CASSRPGQGGETQYF	TGTGCCAGCAGCCGACCGGGACAGGGAGGAGAGACCCAGTACTTC
TRBV11-2	TRBJ1-4	NA	TRBD1	15	CASSSTGQVNEKLFF	TGTGCCAGCAGCTCGACGGGACAGGTTAATGAAAAACTGTTTTTT
TRBV4-3	TRBJ1-2	NA	NA	18	CASSQDSSAAAQIYGYTF	TGCGCCAGCAGCCAAGATAGTTCAGCGGCCGCTCAAATTTATGGCTACACCTTC
TRBV18	TRBJ2-7	NA	NA	12	CASSPPNSEQYF	TGTGCCAGCTCACCACCGAACAGCGAGCAGTACTTC
TRBV7-9	TRBJ1-4	few	NA	17	CASSSDPTGLRDEKLFF	TGTGCCAGCAGCTCAGATCCGACAGGTCTCAGGGATGAAAAACTGTTTTTT
TRBV30	TRBJ2-7	NA	TRBD1	12	CAWSDRGIEQYF	TGTGCCTGGAGTGACAGGGGGATCGAGCAGTACTTC
TRBV9	TRBJ1-3	NA	NA	16	CASSPRGLSSGNTIYF	TGTGCCAGCAGCCCCAGGGGCCTCAGCTCTGGAAACACCATATATTTT
TRBV7-7	TRBJ2-7	NA	TRBD2	16	CASSLGLAAVASEQYF	TGTGCCAGCAGCTTAGGTCTAGCGGCAGTAGCGTCCGAGCAGTACTTC
TRBV24-1	TRBJ2-1	NA	NA	18	CATSDGGLGPLNYNEQFF	TGTGCCACCAGTGATGGGGGGCTGGGACCACTAAATTACAATGAGCAGTTCTTC
TRBV28	TRBJ1-2	NA	NA	12	CASLGQNYGYTF	TGTGCCAGCCTCGGACAGAACTATGGCTACACCTTC
TRBV30	TRBJ1-1	NA	NA	16	CAWSGDTLERGTEAFF	TGTGCCTGGAGTGGGGACACCCTAGAGAGGGGAACTGAAGCTTTCTTT
TRBV6-2/TRBV6-3	TRBJ1-6	NA	NA	18	CASSYPRPKTSYNSPLHF	TGTGCCAGCAGTTACCCCAGACCTAAGACCTCCTATAATTCACCCCTCCACTTT
TRBV7-9	TRBJ2-5	NA	NA	15	CASSPRTLEGETQYF	TGTGCCAGCAGCCCCAGGACCCTGGAGGGAGAGACCCAGTACTTC
TRBV19	TRBJ2-7	NA	NA	15	CASSIDGGGDYEQYF	TGTGCCAGTAGTATAGATGGAGGGGGAGACTACGAGCAGTACTTC
TRBV4-3	TRBJ2-5	NA	NA	13	CASSQELTGTQYF	TGCGCCAGCAGCCAAGAACTAACAGGGACCCAGTACTTC
TRBV7-9	TRBJ1-1	once	NA	12	CASAQPNTEAFF	TGTGCCAGCGCTCAGCCGAACACTGAAGCTTTCTTT
TRBV5-6	TRBJ1-2	NA	NA	17	CASSSSTWNRGALGYTF	TGTGCCAGCAGCTCTTCTACTTGGAATCGGGGGGCTCTAGGCTACACCTTC
TRBV7-2	TRBJ1-1	NA	NA	15	CASSPATGLNTEAFF	TGTGCCAGCAGCCCAGCGACGGGACTGAACACTGAAGCTTTCTTT
TRBV6-1	TRBJ1-5	NA	NA	16	CASSESGWAQNQPQHF	TGTGCCAGCAGTGAATCCGGATGGGCACAAAATCAGCCCCAGCATTTT
TRBV19	TRBJ1-5	NA	NA	15	CASLVQLYSNQPQHF	TGTGCCAGCCTCGTACAGTTATATAGCAATCAGCCCCAGCATTTT